Listed below are T cell receptor beta chains from one sample, sequenced in a study of blood T cell repertoires in COVID-19. Libraries were prepared by immunoSEQ multiplex PCR; TCRdb keeps only in-frame clonotypes and omits some of them. In the table there are approximately 260,000 clones, 88% of which are singletons. Sequenced material: PBMCs or T cells enriched from blood (not recorded which). The receptors stem from a woman between 40 and 50 years old with acute COVID-19. The CDR3 runs from the conserved cysteine through the conserved F or W. D genes are given only for firm matches. Where a row states a size, it is once, few, many or the class of an expanded clone; other rows omit it.

D gene,V gene,clone size,J gene,CDR3 protein,CDR3 DNA
-,TRBV4-1,-,TRBJ1-2,CASSQGTDYGYTF,TGCGCCAGCAGCCAAGGGACAGACTATGGCTACACCTTC
-,TRBV6-5,-,TRBJ2-1,CASSYSGQLVNEQFF,TGTGCCAGCAGTTACTCGGGACAATTGGTTAATGAGCAGTTCTTC
-,TRBV4-3,-,TRBJ1-5,CASSQDPVNQPQHF,TGCGCCAGCAGCCAAGATCCAGTTAATCAGCCCCAGCATTTT
-,TRBV12-5,-,TRBJ2-1,CASGLWGPAHNEQFF,TGTGCTAGTGGTTTGTGGGGGCCTGCGCACAATGAGCAGTTCTTC
-,TRBV15,-,TRBJ1-1,CATSGGQRGTEAFF,TGTGCCACCAGCGGCGGACAGAGGGGCACTGAAGCTTTCTTT
TRBD1,TRBV28,-,TRBJ2-1,CASSRGQAAGEQFF,TGTGCCAGCAGTCGGGGACAGGCCGCAGGTGAGCAGTTCTTC
-,TRBV7-9,-,TRBJ1-6,CASSLVGRALSPLHF,TGTGCCAGCAGCTTAGTGGGCAGGGCGCTTTCACCCCTCCACTTT
TRBD2,TRBV28,-,TRBJ2-1,CASSFSGVSSYNEQFF,TGTGCCAGCAGTTTCAGCGGGGTTAGCTCCTACAATGAGCAGTTCTTC
TRBD1,TRBV28,-,TRBJ1-2,CASSSSRQGRNYGYTF,TGTGCCAGCAGTTCTTCCCGACAGGGACGAAACTATGGCTACACCTTC
-,TRBV9,once,TRBJ1-1,CASSTQRGGRNTEAFF,TGTGCCAGCAGCACCCAACGGGGGGGCCGAAACACTGAAGCTTTCTTT
-,TRBV2,-,TRBJ1-1,CASGGRRRVTEAFF,TGTGCCAGTGGGGGGAGGAGGCGGGTCACTGAAGCTTTCTTT
TRBD1,TRBV7-9,-,TRBJ2-5,CASRATGSRGETQYF,TGTGCCAGCAGGGCGACAGGGAGTAGAGGGGAGACCCAGTACTTC
-,TRBV6-5,once,TRBJ1-5,CASSYSSGNQPQHF,TGTGCCAGCAGTTACTCATCAGGGAATCAGCCCCAGCATTTT
TRBD1,TRBV4-3,-,TRBJ1-5,CASSRGLDQPQHF,TGCGCCAGCAGCAGGGGGCTGGATCAGCCCCAGCATTTT
TRBD2,TRBV4-3,-,TRBJ2-1,CASSQGLGLAVYNEQFF,TGCGCCAGCAGCCAAGGATTAGGACTAGCGGTGTACAATGAGCAGTTCTTC
-,TRBV24-1,once,TRBJ2-7,CATSVPGQLEQYF,-
-,TRBV27,-,TRBJ1-4,CASSLYPRGELFF,TGTGCCAGCAGTTTATATCCCCGAGGAGAACTGTTTTTT
TRBD2,TRBV4-3,-,TRBJ2-2,CASSLAGGSTGELFF,TGCGCCAGCAGCCTAGCGGGAGGCAGCACCGGGGAGCTGTTTTTT
TRBD1,TRBV28,once,TRBJ1-6,CASSYTGALNSPLHF,TGTGCCAGCAGTTATACAGGGGCTCTAAATTCACCCCTCCACTTT
TRBD2,TRBV5-1,-,TRBJ2-2,CASSPSGRVTGELFF,TGCGCCAGCAGCCCTAGCGGGAGGGTCACCGGGGAGCTGTTTTTT
TRBD2,TRBV5-1,-,TRBJ2-7,CASSLGLAGIYEQYF,TGCGCCAGCAGCTTGGGACTAGCGGGAATCTACGAGCAGTACTTC
TRBD1,TRBV3-1/TRBV3-2,-,TRBJ1-1,CASSTTGGGLKAFF,TGTGCCAGCAGTACTACAGGGGGCGGTTTGAAAGCTTTCTTT
-,TRBV18,-,TRBJ2-7,CASSAYQEGEQYF,TGTGCCAGCTCAGCCTACCAAGAGGGCGAGCAGTACTTC
-,TRBV28,-,TRBJ2-1,CASSSVGGSYNEQFF,TGTGCCAGCAGTTCGGTGGGAGGCTCCTACAATGAGCAGTTCTTC
-,TRBV28,-,TRBJ2-5,CASSPGRTQYF,TGTGCCAGCAGTCCGGGAAGAACCCAGTACTTC
TRBD1,TRBV5-1,-,TRBJ1-2,CASSLTGDYNYGYTF,TGCGCCAGCAGCTTAACAGGGGATTATAACTATGGCTACACCTTC
TRBD1,TRBV7-2,-,TRBJ1-2,CASSSGQLLPGYTF,TGTGCCAGCAGCTCGGGACAGCTCTTGCCTGGCTACACCTTC
-,TRBV4-2,-,TRBJ2-1,CASRDFGTNNEQFF,TGTGCCAGCAGGGACTTTGGAACAAACAATGAGCAGTTCTTC
TRBD2,TRBV7-9,-,TRBJ2-3,CASSRGTSGGTDTQYF,TGTGCCAGCAGCCGAGGGACTAGCGGGGGCACAGATACGCAGTATTTT
-,TRBV19,-,TRBJ1-6,CASSLQGNSPLHF,TGTGCCAGTAGTCTTCAGGGGAATTCACCCCTCCACTTT
TRBD1,TRBV10-3,-,TRBJ1-1,CAIRDRNTEAFF,TGTGCCATCCGGGACAGGAACACTGAAGCTTTCTTT
-,TRBV28,-,TRBJ2-7,CASSPSAGSPYEQYF,TGTGCCAGCAGCCCTTCCGCGGGGTCCCCCTACGAGCAGTACTTC
TRBD2,TRBV5-1,-,TRBJ2-5,CASSRTTSGSGETQYF,TGCGCCAGCAGCCGTACCACTAGCGGGTCGGGGGAGACCCAGTACTTC
TRBD2,TRBV4-3,-,TRBJ2-1,CASSQGLTSGSYNEQFF,TGCGCCAGCAGCCAGGGATTGACTAGCGGCTCCTACAATGAGCAGTTCTTC
TRBD1,TRBV5-4,-,TRBJ2-3,CASSSRDRGPDTQYF,TGTGCCAGCAGTAGCCGGGACAGGGGGCCAGATACGCAGTATTTT
-,TRBV5-1,-,TRBJ2-1,CASSLVLATDEQFF,TGCGCCAGCAGCTTGGTACTAGCTACCGATGAGCAGTTCTTC
-,TRBV10-3,-,TRBJ1-1,CAISDGTEAFF,TGTGCCATCAGTGACGGCACTGAAGCTTTCTTT
-,TRBV6-1,-,TRBJ2-2,CASSELSLGGELFF,TGTGCCAGCAGTGAATTATCACTAGGCGGGGAGCTGTTTTTT
TRBD1,TRBV6-2/TRBV6-3,-,TRBJ1-5,CASSRQGTLWPQHF,TGTGCCAGCAGTCGACAGGGGACTCTTTGGCCCCAGCATTTT
TRBD1,TRBV6-5,-,TRBJ1-6,CATRTGTADSPLHF,TGTGCCACTCGAACCGGGACAGCGGATTCACCCCTCCACTTT
TRBD1,TRBV3-1/TRBV3-2,-,TRBJ1-1,CASSQEGWGQSEAFF,TGTGCCAGCAGCCAAGAAGGATGGGGACAGTCCGAAGCTTTCTTT
-,TRBV18,-,TRBJ1-1,CASSPEGGSEAFF,TGTGCCAGCTCACCTGAGGGGGGGTCTGAAGCTTTCTTT
TRBD1,TRBV10-1,once,TRBJ1-5,CASSESFDRGNQPQHF,TGCGCCAGCAGTGAATCTTTTGACAGGGGTAATCAGCCCCAGCATTTT
-,TRBV30,once,TRBJ1-5,CAWSGDSNQPQHF,TGTGCCTGGTCAGGGGATAGCAATCAGCCCCAGCATTTT
-,TRBV3-1/TRBV3-2,-,TRBJ2-1,CASSQVSGASDYEQFF,TGTGCCAGCAGCCAAGTTTCAGGGGCCTCGGACTATGAGCAGTTCTTC
-,TRBV7-3,few,TRBJ2-3,CASSFHVRDRSTDTQYF,TGTGCCAGCAGCTTCCACGTCCGAGACAGGAGCACAGATACGCAGTATTTT
TRBD1,TRBV6-5,once,TRBJ1-2,CASRTTGSVGYTF,TGTGCCAGCAGGACGACAGGGTCGGTTGGCTACACCTTC
TRBD1,TRBV5-1,-,TRBJ1-2,CASSVSGTGTSGYTF,TGCGCCAGCAGCGTTTCCGGGACAGGGACTTCTGGCTACACCTTC
-,TRBV7-6,-,TRBJ2-2,CASSPTLRAHGGGELFF,TGTGCCAGCAGCCCGACCTTAAGGGCCCACGGGGGCGGGGAGCTGTTTTTT
TRBD2,TRBV3-1/TRBV3-2,-,TRBJ2-3,CASSQGAGAVGDTQYF,TGTGCCAGCAGCCAGGGAGCGGGAGCGGTGGGAGATACGCAGTATTTT
TRBD2,TRBV18,-,TRBJ2-1,CASSPTATSGNLEQFF,TGTGCCAGCTCACCCACGGCCACTAGCGGGAATCTTGAGCAGTTCTTC
-,TRBV5-1,-,TRBJ1-5,CASSFENLARKPQHF,TGCGCCAGCAGCTTTGAAAATCTGGCCAGGAAACCCCAGCATTTT
TRBD1,TRBV4-1,once,TRBJ1-1,CASSQGLGQGTEAFF,TGCGCCAGCAGCCAAGGACTAGGACAGGGCACTGAAGCTTTCTTT
TRBD2,TRBV18,-,TRBJ2-7,CASSQLAGTYEQYF,TGTGCCAGCTCACAACTAGCGGGGACCTACGAGCAGTACTTC
TRBD1,TRBV25-1,-,TRBJ2-1,CASSIGTAGKCFF,TGTGCCAGCAGTATCGGGACAGCTGGGAAATGTTTCTTC
TRBD2,TRBV18,-,TRBJ2-5,CASSPPVGTMKETQYF,TGTGCCAGCTCACCACCCGTTGGGACTATGAAAGAGACCCAGTACTTC
-,TRBV6-5,once,TRBJ1-5,CASRPTYNQPQHF,TGTGCCAGCAGACCAACATACAATCAGCCCCAGCATTTT
TRBD1,TRBV9,-,TRBJ2-7,CASSALGQGFYEQYF,TGTGCCAGCAGCGCCCTGGGACAGGGGTTCTACGAGCAGTACTTC
-,TRBV3-1/TRBV3-2,-,TRBJ2-7,CASSQGGGGLYEQYF,TGTGCCAGCAGCCAGGGCGGTGGGGGCCTCTACGAGCAGTACTTC